This T cell receptor beta chain is from a study of blood T cell repertoires in COVID-19. Across the study: The United States, Italy and Spain supplied acute and convalescent COVID-19 samples.

Enrolled through a virtual design, the participants were between roughly 18 and 90 years of age and came from 24 US areas. Symptom resolution, clearance, or two negative PCRs marked donors in Cohort 3 as recovered. CDR1 is SGHVS and CDR2 is FNYEAQ in the germline V gene. J was trimmed by 0 bases and V by 5 bases; bases with no gene match: 8. The CDR3 consists of 16 residues. TCRdb's copy holds only in-frame clones and misses some; the assay was immunoSEQ multiplex PCR. The sample gives about 500,000 clones, roughly nine tenths of which show up once; roughly 0.72% is in the top ten. The rearrangement uses TRBV7-6 and TRBJ2-3; TRBD1 matches at 7 bases. Sequencing input: PBMCs or T cells enriched from blood (not recorded which). The source of this sequence is a woman younger than 30 who had recovered from COVID-19. The CDR3 reads CASSPRDSHSTDTQYF. In nucleotides, the CDR3 is TGTGCCAGCAGCCCTAGGGACAGCCACAGCACAGATACGCAGTATTTT.